These 15 T cell receptor beta chains were sequenced from one sample in a study of T cell responses to AZD1222 COVID-19 vaccine. Generated by immunoSEQ multiplex PCR, the TCRdb table keeps only in-frame clones and is missing some. This repertoire shows roughly 150,000 clones, approximately 92% found once; its top ten account for 6% to 7.5%. The starting material was peripheral blood, obtained 28 days after the second AZD1222 dose. The receptor source for this set is an adult who received the AZD1222 COVID-19 vaccine.

The genes are TRBV6-6 and TRBJ2-5; D may be TRBD2 (5 bases). V lost 4 bases and J lost 5, with 11 bases in between. Germline V gene sequence: CDR1 MNHNY, CDR2 SVGAGI (reference sequence). This CDR3 comprises 13 residues. CDR3 sequence reads: CASSFDPSETQYF. CDR3 nucleotides: TGTGCCAGCAGTTTCGACCCTAGCGAGACCCAGTACTTC.

The gene calls are TRBV4-3 and TRBJ2-3; D gene ambiguous. V lost 1 base and J lost 6, with 14 bases in between. Germline V gives CDR1 LGHNA, CDR2 YSLEER. The CDR3 extends over 15 amino acids. The CDR3: CASSQGGVVADTQYF. The CDR3 DNA reads TGCGCCAGCAGCCAAGGGGGTGTGGTCGCGGATACGCAGTATTTT.

Only one count was recorded for this clone. J is TRBJ2-2 and V is TRBV5-5; 10 bases map to TRBD1. CDR1 SGHKS and CDR2 YYEKEE come from the germline V gene (reference sequence). Trimming at V came to 3 bases and at J to 3 bases, leaving 8 bases not matched to a gene. This CDR3 spans 17 amino acids. As DNA, the CDR3 is TGTGCCAGCAGCTACCGGGACAGGGGTATCGACACCGGGGAGCTGTTTTTT. It specifies CASSYRDRGIDTGELFF.

The V call is TRBV9, the J call TRBJ2-1; D perhaps matches TRBD1 (6 bases). The V and J ends lost 0 bases and 4 bases respectively, with 11 bases between them. The CDR3 totals 15 residues. Germline V gene lookup returns CDR1 SGDLS and CDR2 YYNGEE. CDR3 amino acids: CASSVVGAPYNEQFF. The CDR3 DNA reads as TGTGCCAGCAGCGTAGTGGGGGCCCCTTACAATGAGCAGTTCTTC.

The chain recombines TRBV30 with TRBJ2-7, with D unclear. The length of the CDR3 is 11 residues. Germline lookup yields CDR1 GTSNPN and CDR2 SVGIG (reference sequence). V lost 0 bases and J lost 5, with 5 bases in between. The CDR3 sequence: CAWSVSHEQYF. CDR3 DNA: TGTGCCTGGAGTGTTTCCCACGAGCAGTACTTC.

The gene calls are TRBV2 and TRBJ1-4; a possible D gene is TRBD1 (5 bases). Trimming removed 4 bases from V and 10 bases from J, with 16 bases in between. The CDR3 has 14 residues. The germline V gene encodes CDR1 SNHLY and CDR2 FYNNEI. The CDR3 spells CASSAWVQGGKLFF. The CDR3 DNA follows: TGTGCCAGCAGTGCCTGGGTCCAGGGCGGAAAACTGTTTTTT.

The V gene is TRBV5-1, the J gene TRBJ2-1, with D possibly called TRBD1 or TRBD2 (5 bases each). This CDR3 is 14 amino acids long. The V and J ends lost 1 base and 8 bases respectively, with 13 bases between them. Per the germline V gene, CDR1 is SGHRS and CDR2 is YFSETQ. The CDR3 sequence is CASSLIPGADEQFF. The CDR3 DNA follows: TGCGCCAGCAGCTTGATCCCCGGGGCGGATGAGCAGTTCTTC.

This clone was recorded only once. The V call is TRBV29-1, the J call TRBJ2-3; 9 nucleotides align to TRBD2. J lost 1 base, V lost 6 bases, and 8 bases had no gene match. This CDR3 contains 15 residues. The germline V gene has CDR1 SQVTM and CDR2 ANQGSEA. CDR3 nucleotides: TGCAGCGTACCCAGACTAGCGGCGGGCACAGATACGCAGTATTTT. Amino acids: CSVPRLAAGTDTQYF.

This chain links TRBV2 with TRBJ2-5, with D possibly matching TRBD1 (6 bases). CDR3 size: 13 residues. In germline, CDR1 is SNHLY, CDR2 FYNNEI. Trimming took 8 bases from V and 2 from J, leaving 12 bases between them. CDR3 residues: CASGVDRQETQYF. For the CDR3, the DNA is TGTGCCAGCGGGGTCGACAGGCAAGAGACCCAGTACTTC.

This clone was seen once. This chain joins TRBV4-2 and TRBJ1-5, with TRBD1 matching 9 bases. V shed 2 bases, J shed 6 bases, and the junction held 5 bases outside the gene matches. The CDR3 is 15 residues long. Germline CDR1 is LGHNA and CDR2 is YNFKEQ. CDR3 DNA sequence: TGTGCCAGCAGCCAACCGGACAGGGGTCCTCAGCCCCAGCATTTT. Encoded protein: CASSQPDRGPQPQHF.

For the CDR3, the DNA is TGTGCCAGCAGCCTGACGTTGGGTGGCTATGGCTACACCTTC. Residues: CASSLTLGGYGYTF. The V call is TRBV7-8, the J call TRBJ1-2; D gene uncertain. Trimming removed 5 bases at V and 4 bases at J, with 14 bases between. The germline V gene encodes CDR1 SGHVS and CDR2 FQNEAQ. The CDR3 runs 14 residues.

A note on this clone: Mismatch with germline at one junction end may stem from a read error. The rearrangement uses TRBV7-7 and TRBJ2-7, with D uncertain. The germline CDR1 and CDR2 sequences are SSHAT and FNYEAQ (reference sequence). This CDR3 has 15 amino acids. CDR3 protein: CASSLDGVSTYEQYF. The CDR3 region has the DNA TGTGCTAGCAGCCTGGACGGCGTATCAACCTACGAGCAGTACTTC.

The chain has TRBV29-1 and TRBJ2-1; no clear D. Deletions cut 2 bases from V and 7 bases from J, with 9 bases between. Germline CDR1 and CDR2: SQVTM and ANQGSEA. The CDR3 has 12 residues. CDR3 protein: CSVETNWNEQFF. In DNA, the CDR3 is TGCAGCGTTGAAACGAACTGGAATGAGCAGTTCTTC.

The chain links TRBV5-1 to TRBJ2-1; D gene uncertain. V was shortened by 0 bases and J by 1 base, with 11 bases between the two germline ends. Germline values: CDR1 SGHRS, CDR2 YFSETQ. This CDR3 comprises 16 residues. The CDR3 DNA is TGCGCCAGCAGCTTGGGTGCCACCCAATCCTACAATGAGCAGTTCTTC. Encoded protein: CASSLGATQSYNEQFF. The variable domain in full, with the rest retrieved from reference TRBV5-1 and TRBJ2-1, is KAGVTQTPRYLIKTRGQQVTLSCSPISGHRSVSWYQQTPGQGLQFLFEYFSETQRNKGNFPGRFSGRQFSNSRSEMNVSTLELGDSALYLCASSLGATQSYNEQFFGPGTRLTVL.

This clone has more than one count but fewer than ten. The CDR3 reads CASSSQYPGTSGGYTF. The CDR3 region has the DNA TGCGCCAGCAGCTCTCAATATCCCGGGACCTCAGGCGGCTACACCTTC. The chain has TRBV5-1 and TRBJ1-2; possible D gene TRBD1, 5 bases. CDR1 is SGHRS, CDR2 YFSETQ, per germline. V was shortened by 3 bases and J by 8 bases, with 23 bases between the two germline ends. The CDR3 runs to 16 residues.